This T cell receptor beta chain comes out of a study of shared clonotypes between healthy human individuals. Measured with immunoSEQ multiplex PCR; TCRdb has only the in-frame clones, and not every one. Counted here are about 670,000 clones, about two thirds occurring once; the ten biggest clones make up roughly 1.8%. Germline CDR1 reads SQVTM; CDR2 reads ANQGSEA. V gave up 0 bases and J gave up 6 bases, with 14 bases separating them. The CDR3 has 14 amino acids. This clone was picked up a small number of times. Sequencing was done on a sample of memory CD4+ T cells sorted from blood. Subset: CD45RA-negative fraction. This chain uses TRBV29-1 with TRBJ1-2; TRBD1 might be the D (6 bases). The TCR comes from a woman aged 25 to 39 in good health. CDR3 sequence (DNA): TGCAGCGTTGAAGATCGCAGGGGCAGGGATGGCTACACCTTC. It specifies CSVEDRRGRDGYTF.